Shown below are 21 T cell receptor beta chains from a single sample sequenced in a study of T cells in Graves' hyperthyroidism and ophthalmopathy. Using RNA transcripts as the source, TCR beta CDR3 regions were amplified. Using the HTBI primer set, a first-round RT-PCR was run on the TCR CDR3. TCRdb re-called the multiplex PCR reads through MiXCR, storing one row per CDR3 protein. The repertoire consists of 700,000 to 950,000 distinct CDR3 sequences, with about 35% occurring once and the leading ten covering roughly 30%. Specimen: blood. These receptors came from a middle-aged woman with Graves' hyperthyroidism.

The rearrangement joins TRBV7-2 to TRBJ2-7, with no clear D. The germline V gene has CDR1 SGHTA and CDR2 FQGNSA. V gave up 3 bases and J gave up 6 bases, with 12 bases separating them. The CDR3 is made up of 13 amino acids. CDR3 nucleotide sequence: TGTGCCAGCAGCTTCAGCGACGGGCCCGAGCAGTACTTC. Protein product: CASSFSDGPEQYF.

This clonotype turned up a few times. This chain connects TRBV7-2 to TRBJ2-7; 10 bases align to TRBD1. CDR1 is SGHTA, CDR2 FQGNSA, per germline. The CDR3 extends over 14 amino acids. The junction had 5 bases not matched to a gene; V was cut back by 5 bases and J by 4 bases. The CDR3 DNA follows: TGTGCCAGCAGCGGGACAGGGGATTTGTACGAGCAGTACTTC. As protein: CASSGTGDLYEQYF.

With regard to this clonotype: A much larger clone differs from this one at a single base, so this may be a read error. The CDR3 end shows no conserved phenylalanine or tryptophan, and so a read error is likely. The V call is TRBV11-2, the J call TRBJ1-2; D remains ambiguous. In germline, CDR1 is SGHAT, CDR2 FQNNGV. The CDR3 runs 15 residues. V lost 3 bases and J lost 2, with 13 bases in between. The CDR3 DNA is TGTGCCAGCAGCTTTGTAGCAGGCCTAAACTATGGCTACACCTCC. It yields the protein CASSFVAGLNYGYTS.

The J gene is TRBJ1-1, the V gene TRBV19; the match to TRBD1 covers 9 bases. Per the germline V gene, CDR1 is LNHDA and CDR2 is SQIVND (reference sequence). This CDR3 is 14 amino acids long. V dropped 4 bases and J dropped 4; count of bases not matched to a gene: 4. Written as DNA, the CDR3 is TGTGCCAGTAGTAACGACAGGGGGATCACTGAAGCTTTCTTT. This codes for CASSNDRGITEAFF.

CDR3 in amino acids: CASSQALSQPQHF. CDR3 coding DNA: TGCGCCAGCAGCCAAGCGCTGTCTCAGCCCCAGCATTTT. The chain employs TRBV4-3 and TRBJ1-5; D ambiguous. The V end was cut by 1 base, the J end by 6 bases, with 7 bases between. The CDR3 consists of 13 residues. CDR1 is LGHNA and CDR2 is YSLEER in the germline V gene.

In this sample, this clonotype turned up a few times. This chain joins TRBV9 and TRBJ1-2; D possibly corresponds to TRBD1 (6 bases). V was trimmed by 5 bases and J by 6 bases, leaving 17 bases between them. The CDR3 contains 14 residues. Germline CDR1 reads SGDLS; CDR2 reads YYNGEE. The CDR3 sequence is CASSLSAGENGYTF. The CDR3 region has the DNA TGTGCCAGCAGTCTCTCGGCAGGGGAGAATGGCTACACCTTC. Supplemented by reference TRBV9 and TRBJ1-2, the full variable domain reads DSGVTQTPKHLITATGQRVTLRCSPRSGDLSVYWYQQSLDQGLQFLIQYYNGEERAKGNILERFSAQQFPDLHSELNLSSLELGDSALYFCASSLSAGENGYTFGSGTRLTVV.

The CDR3 loop is CASTKGGLEAFF. CDR3 bases: TGTGCCAGCACCAAGGGGGGTCTTGAAGCTTTCTTT. The rearrangement joins TRBV3-1 to TRBJ1-1; D may be TRBD1 (6 bases). CDR3 length equals 12 residues. Germline V gene data show CDR1 as LGHDT and CDR2 as YNNKEL (reference sequence). The V gene lost 7 bases and the J gene lost 7 bases, with 13 bases spanning the gap.

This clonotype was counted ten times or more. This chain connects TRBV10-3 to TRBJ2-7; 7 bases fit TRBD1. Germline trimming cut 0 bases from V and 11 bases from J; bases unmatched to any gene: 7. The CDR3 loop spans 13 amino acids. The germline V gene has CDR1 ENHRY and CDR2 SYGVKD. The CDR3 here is CAISESAGQEEYF. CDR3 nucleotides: TGTGCCATCAGTGAGTCGGCCGGACAGGAAGAGTACTTC.

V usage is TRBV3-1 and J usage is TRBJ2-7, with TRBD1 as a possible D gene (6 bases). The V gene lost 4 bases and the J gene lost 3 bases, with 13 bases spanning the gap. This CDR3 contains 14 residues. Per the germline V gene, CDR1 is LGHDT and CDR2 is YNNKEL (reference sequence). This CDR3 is CASSPFGQRYEQYF. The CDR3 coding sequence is TGTGCCAGCAGCCCCTTCGGACAGCGCTACGAGCAGTACTTC.

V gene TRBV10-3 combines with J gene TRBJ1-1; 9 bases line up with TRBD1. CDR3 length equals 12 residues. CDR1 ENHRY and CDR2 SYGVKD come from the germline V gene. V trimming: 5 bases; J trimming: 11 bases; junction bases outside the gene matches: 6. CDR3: CAISPTGGEAFF. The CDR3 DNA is TGTGCCATCAGTCCGACAGGGGGGGAGGCTTTCTTT.

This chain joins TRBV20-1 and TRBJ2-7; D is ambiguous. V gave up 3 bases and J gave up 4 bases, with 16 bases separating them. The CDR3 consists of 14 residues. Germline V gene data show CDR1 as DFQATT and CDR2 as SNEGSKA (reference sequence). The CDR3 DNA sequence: TGCAGTGCTAGCGGCACTGGAAGCCGTTACGAGCAGTACTTC. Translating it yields CSASGTGSRYEQYF.

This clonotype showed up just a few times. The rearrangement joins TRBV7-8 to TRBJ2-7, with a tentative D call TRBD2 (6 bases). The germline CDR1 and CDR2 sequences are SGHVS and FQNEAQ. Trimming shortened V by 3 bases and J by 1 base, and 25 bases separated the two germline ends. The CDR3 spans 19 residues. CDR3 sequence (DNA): TGTGCCAGCAGCTTCGAACTTGGTGGGAGGCCAGAGGCATCCTACGAGCAGTACTTC. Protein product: CASSFELGGRPEASYEQYF.

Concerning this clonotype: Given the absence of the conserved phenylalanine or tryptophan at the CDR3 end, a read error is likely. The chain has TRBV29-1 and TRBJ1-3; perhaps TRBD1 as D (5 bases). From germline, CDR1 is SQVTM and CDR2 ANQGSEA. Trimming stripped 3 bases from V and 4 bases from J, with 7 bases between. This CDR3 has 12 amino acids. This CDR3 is CSVEDTGNTIYS. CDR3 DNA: TGCAGCGTTGAGGACACCGGAAACACCATATATTCT.

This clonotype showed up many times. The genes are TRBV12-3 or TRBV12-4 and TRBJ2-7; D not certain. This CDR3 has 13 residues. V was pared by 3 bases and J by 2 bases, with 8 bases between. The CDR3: CASSLRPPYEQYF. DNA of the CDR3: TGTGCCAGCAGTTTGCGCCCACCCTACGAGCAGTACTTC.

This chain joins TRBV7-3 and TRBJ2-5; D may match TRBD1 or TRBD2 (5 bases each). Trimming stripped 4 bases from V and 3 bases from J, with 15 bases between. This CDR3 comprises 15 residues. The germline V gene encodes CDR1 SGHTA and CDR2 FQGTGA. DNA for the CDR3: TGTGCCAGCAGCTCCGGGACGCCCAGAGAAGAGACCCAGTACTTC. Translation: CASSSGTPREETQYF.

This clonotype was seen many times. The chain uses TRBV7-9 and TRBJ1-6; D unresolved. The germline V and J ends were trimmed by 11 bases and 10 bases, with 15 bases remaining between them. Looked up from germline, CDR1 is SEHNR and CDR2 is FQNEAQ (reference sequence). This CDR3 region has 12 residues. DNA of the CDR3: TGTGCCGGTCAAGGTAGAGACTCACCCCTCCACTTT. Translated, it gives CAGQGRDSPLHF.

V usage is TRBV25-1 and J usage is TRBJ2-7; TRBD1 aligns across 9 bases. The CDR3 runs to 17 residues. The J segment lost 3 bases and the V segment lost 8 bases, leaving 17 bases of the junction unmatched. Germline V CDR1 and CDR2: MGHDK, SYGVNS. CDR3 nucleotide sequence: TGTGCCAGCGTTGAGACTGATCCGGGACAGGGCCTCTACGAGCAGTACTTC. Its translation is CASVETDPGQGLYEQYF.

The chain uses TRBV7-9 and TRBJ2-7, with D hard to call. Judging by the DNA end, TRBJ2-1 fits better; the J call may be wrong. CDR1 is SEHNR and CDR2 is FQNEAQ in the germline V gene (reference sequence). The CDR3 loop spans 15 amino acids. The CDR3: CASSMTGRPYNEQFF. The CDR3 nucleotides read TGTGCCAGCAGCATGACTGGCCGGCCCTACAATGAGCAGTTCTTC.

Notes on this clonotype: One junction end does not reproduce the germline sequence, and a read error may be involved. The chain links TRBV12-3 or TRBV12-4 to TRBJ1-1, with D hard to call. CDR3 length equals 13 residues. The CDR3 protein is CASSLRLNTGAFF. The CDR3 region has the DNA TGTGCCAGCAGTTTACGCCTGAACACTGGAGCTTTCTTT.

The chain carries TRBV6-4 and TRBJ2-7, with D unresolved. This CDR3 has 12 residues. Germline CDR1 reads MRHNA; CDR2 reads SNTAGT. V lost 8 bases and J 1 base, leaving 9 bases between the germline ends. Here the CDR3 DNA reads TGTGCCAGCGGTGGCCCTTCCTACGAGCAGTACTTC. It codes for CASGGPSYEQYF.

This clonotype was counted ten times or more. The CDR3 loop is CASSQVQGEKLFF. CDR3 bases: TGTGCCAGCAGCCAAGTGCAAGGGGAAAAACTGTTTTTT. The gene calls are TRBV14 and TRBJ1-4, with no clear D. V lost 1 base and J lost 8, with 8 bases in between. CDR1 and CDR2 from the germline V gene are SGHDN and FVKESK. This CDR3 is 13 amino acids long.